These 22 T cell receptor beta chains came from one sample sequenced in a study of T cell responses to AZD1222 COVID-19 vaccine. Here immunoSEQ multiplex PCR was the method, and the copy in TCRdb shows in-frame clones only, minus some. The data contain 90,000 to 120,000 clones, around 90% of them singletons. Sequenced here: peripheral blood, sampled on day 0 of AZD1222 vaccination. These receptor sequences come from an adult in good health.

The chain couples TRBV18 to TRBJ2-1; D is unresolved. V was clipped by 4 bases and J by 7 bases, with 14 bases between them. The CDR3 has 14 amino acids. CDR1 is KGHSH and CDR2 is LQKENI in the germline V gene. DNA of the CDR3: TGTGCCAGCTCACTCACGATCGCTAGGAATGAGCAGTTCTTC. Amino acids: CASSLTIARNEQFF.

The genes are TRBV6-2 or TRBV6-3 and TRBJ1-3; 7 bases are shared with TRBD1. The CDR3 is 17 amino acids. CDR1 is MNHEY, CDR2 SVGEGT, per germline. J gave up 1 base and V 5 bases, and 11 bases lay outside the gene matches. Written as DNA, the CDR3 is TGTGCCAGCAGTAAAGGGACAACAGGGGCGTCTGGAAACACCATATATTTT. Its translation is CASSKGTTGASGNTIYF.

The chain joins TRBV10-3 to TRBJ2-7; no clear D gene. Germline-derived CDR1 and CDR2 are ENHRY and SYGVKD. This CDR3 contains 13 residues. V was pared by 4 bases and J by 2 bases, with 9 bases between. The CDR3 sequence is CAISVKVTYEQYF. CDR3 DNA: TGTGCCATCAGTGTGAAGGTCACCTACGAGCAGTACTTC.

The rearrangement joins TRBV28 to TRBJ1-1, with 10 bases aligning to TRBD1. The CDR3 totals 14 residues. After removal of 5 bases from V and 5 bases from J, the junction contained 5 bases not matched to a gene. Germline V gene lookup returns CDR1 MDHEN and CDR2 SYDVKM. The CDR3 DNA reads TGTGCCAGCAGTGTTCCGGGACAGGGGACTGAAGCTTTCTTT. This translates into CASSVPGQGTEAFF.

CDR3 coding DNA: TGTGCCAGCTCACCACCGAGCGGGGATGAACTGTTTTTT. Protein sequence: CASSPPSGDELFF. This sequence joins TRBV18 and TRBJ1-4, with D unclear. V was clipped by 0 bases and J by 12 bases, with 11 bases between them. Per germline, CDR1 KGHSH and CDR2 LQKENI. This CDR3 is built from 13 residues.

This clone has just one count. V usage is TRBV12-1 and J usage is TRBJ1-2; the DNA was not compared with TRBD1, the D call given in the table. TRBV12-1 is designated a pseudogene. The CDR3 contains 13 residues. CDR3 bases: TGTGCCAGCAGCTTCCCCTGCAGCTATGGCTACACCTTC. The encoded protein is CASSFPCSYGYTF.

Here the CDR3 reads CASAQSNSGQPQHF. DNA for the CDR3: TGTGCCAGCGCGCAGTCCAACTCGGGGCAGCCCCAGCATTTT. The rearrangement links TRBV28 to TRBJ1-5; D remains unclear. Trimming removed 8 bases from V and 7 bases from J, with 18 bases in between. Germline V gene data show CDR1 as MDHEN and CDR2 as SYDVKM. The CDR3 is 14 residues long.

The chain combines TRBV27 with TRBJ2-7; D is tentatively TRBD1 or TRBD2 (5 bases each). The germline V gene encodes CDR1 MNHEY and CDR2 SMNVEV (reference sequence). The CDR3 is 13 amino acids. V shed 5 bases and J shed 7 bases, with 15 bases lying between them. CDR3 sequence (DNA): TGTGCCAGCAGTCAGGGACCGCGTTTGGAGCAGTACTTC. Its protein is CASSQGPRLEQYF.

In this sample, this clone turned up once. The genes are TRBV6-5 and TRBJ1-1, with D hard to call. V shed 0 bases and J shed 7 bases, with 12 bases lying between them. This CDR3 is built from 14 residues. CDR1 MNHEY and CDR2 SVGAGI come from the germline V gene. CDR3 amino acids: CASSYSSAVREAFF. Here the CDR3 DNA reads TGTGCCAGCAGTTACTCGTCGGCGGTCCGTGAAGCTTTCTTT.

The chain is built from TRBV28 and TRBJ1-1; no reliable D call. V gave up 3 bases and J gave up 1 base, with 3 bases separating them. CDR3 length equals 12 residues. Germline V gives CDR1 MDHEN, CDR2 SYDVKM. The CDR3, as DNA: TGTGCCAGCAGTTTCCAGAACACTGAAGCTTTCTTT. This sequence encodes CASSFQNTEAFF.

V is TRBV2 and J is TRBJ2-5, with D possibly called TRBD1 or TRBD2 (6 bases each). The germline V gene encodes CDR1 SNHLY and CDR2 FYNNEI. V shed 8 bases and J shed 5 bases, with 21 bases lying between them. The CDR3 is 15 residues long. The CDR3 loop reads CASAREGGRGETQYF. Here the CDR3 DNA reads TGTGCCAGCGCGAGGGAAGGGGGGCGTGGGGAGACCCAGTACTTC.

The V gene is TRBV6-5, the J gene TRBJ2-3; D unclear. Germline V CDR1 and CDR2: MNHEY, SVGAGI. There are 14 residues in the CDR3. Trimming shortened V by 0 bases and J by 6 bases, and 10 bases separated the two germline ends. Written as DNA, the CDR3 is TGTGCCAGCAGTTACTCACAACTTCGGGATACGCAGTATTTT. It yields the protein CASSYSQLRDTQYF.

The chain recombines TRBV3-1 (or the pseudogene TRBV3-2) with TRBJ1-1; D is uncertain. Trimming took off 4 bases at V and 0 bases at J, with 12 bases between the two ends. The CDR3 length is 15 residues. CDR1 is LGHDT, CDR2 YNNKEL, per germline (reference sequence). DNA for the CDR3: TGTGCCAGCAGCCCACCCCCGAGAATGAACACTGAAGCTTTCTTT. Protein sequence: CASSPPPRMNTEAFF.

The CDR3 loop reads CASSLGGLFRAGSYNEQFF. Here the CDR3 DNA reads TGTGCCAGCAGCTTGGGGGGGCTTTTCCGAGCGGGCTCCTACAATGAGCAGTTCTTC. V and J are TRBV5-6 and TRBJ2-1, with D perhaps TRBD1 or TRBD2 (6 bases each). From germline, CDR1 is SGHDT and CDR2 YYEEEE. The length of the CDR3 is 19 residues. V lost 0 bases and J lost 0, with 19 bases in between.

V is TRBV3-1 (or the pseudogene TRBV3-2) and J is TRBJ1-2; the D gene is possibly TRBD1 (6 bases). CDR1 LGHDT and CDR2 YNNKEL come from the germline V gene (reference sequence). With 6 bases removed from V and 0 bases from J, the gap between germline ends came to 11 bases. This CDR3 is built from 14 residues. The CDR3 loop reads CASRGGGANYGYTF. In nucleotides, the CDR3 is TGTGCCAGCAGGGGGGGCGGCGCTAACTATGGCTACACCTTC.

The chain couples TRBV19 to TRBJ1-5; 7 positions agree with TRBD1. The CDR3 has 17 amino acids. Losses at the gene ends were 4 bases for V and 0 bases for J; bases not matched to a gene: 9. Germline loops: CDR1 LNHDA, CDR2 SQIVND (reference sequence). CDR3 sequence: CASSKDRVYGSNQPQHF. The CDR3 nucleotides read TGTGCCAGTAGTAAAGACAGGGTTTATGGTAGCAATCAGCCCCAGCATTTT.

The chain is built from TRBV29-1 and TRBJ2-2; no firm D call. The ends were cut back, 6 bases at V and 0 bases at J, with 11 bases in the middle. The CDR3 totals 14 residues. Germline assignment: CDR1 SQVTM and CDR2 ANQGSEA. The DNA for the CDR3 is TGCAGCGTACAACACAACGCGAACACCGGGGAGCTGTTTTTT. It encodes CSVQHNANTGELFF.

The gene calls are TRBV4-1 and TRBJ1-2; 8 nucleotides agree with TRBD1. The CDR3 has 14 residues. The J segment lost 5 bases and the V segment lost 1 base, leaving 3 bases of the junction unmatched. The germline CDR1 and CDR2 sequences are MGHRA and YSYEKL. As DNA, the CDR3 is TGCGCCAGCAGCCAAGTGGACAGGGAATATGGCTACACCTTC. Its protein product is CASSQVDREYGYTF.

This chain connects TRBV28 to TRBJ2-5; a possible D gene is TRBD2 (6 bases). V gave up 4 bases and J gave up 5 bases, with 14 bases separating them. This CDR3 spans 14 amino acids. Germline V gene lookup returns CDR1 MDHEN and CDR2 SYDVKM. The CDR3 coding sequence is TGTGCCAGCAGTTCCGGAGGGGCAGGGGAGACCCAGTACTTC. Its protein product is CASSSGGAGETQYF.

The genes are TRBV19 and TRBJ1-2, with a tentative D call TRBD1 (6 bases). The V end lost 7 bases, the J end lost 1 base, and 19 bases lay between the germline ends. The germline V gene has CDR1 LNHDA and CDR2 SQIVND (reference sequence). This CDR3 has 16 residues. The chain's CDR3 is CASTPVSGTLNYGYTF. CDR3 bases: TGTGCCAGTACCCCAGTCAGCGGGACACTTAACTATGGCTACACCTTC.

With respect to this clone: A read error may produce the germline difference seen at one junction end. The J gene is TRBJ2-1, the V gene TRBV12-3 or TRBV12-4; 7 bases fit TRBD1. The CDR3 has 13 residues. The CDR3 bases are TGTGCCAGCACACTTACCCCTTCGGGACAGTTAATCTTC. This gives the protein CASTLTPSGQLIF.

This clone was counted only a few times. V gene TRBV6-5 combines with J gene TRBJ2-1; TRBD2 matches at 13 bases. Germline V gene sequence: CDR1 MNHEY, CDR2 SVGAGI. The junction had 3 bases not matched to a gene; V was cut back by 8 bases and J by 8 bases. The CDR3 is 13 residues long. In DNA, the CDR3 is TGTGCCAGCGGGACTAGCGGGGTGTATGAGCAGTTCTTC. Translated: CASGTSGVYEQFF.